The 23 T cell receptor beta chains reported below all come from one sample, sequenced in a study of blood T cell repertoires in COVID-19. Clones were sequenced by immunoSEQ multiplex PCR, and TCRdb holds only the in-frame ones, with some missing. The sample lists hundreds of thousands of clones; 80% to 90% were seen once. Sequencing input: PBMCs or T cells enriched from blood (not recorded which). These receptor sequences come from a young man who had recovered from COVID-19.

V is TRBV29-1 and J is TRBJ2-7, with 9 bases that match TRBD1. V shed 6 bases, J shed 6 bases, and the junction held 6 bases outside the gene matches. The germline V gene encodes CDR1 SQVTM and CDR2 ANQGSEA. CDR3 length: 12 residues. The CDR3 nucleotides are TGCAGCGTGGGACAGGGAAGTCTCGAGCAGTACTTC. This codes for CSVGQGSLEQYF.

The genes are TRBV30 and TRBJ2-5, with 9 bases aligning to TRBD2. J was trimmed by 2 bases and V by 0 bases; bases with no gene match: 13. Germline V gene lookup returns CDR1 GTSNPN and CDR2 SVGIG (reference sequence). CDR3 length: 18 residues. CDR3 in amino acids: CAWSVQLGLAGKQETQYF. The DNA for the CDR3 is TGTGCCTGGAGTGTACAGCTTGGCCTAGCGGGGAAACAAGAGACCCAGTACTTC. Combining the CDR3 with reference TRBV30 and TRBJ2-5 gives the whole variable domain SQTIHQWPATLVQPVGSPLSLECTVEGTSNPNLYWYRQAAGRGLQLLFYSVGIGQISSEVPQNLSASRPQDRQFILSSKKLLLSDSGFYLCAWSVQLGLAGKQETQYFGPGTRLLVL.

The chain combines TRBV3-1 (or the pseudogene TRBV3-2) with TRBJ2-5; 7 nucleotides line up with TRBD2. The germline V gene encodes CDR1 LGHDT and CDR2 YNNKEL (reference sequence). The CDR3 has 16 residues. With V trimmed by 4 bases and J by 3 bases, 11 bases remained unmatched. CDR3 nucleotide sequence: TGTGCCAGCAGCCCGGGGGGAACAGGCGAGGAAGAGACCCAGTACTTC. This gives the protein CASSPGGTGEEETQYF.

The CDR3 loop reads CASRGLLNTEAFF. The CDR3 DNA follows: TGTGCCAGTAGGGGACTTCTGAACACTGAAGCTTTCTTT. The V and J genes are TRBV19 and TRBJ1-1; maybe TRBD1 (5 bases). This CDR3 is built from 13 residues. Germline lookup yields CDR1 LNHDA and CDR2 SQIVND (reference sequence). V was cut by 6 bases and J by 0 bases, with 8 bases left in between.

Here the CDR3 DNA reads TGTGCCAGCAGCTTAGCGGTCGTGGACAATACGCAGTATTTT. Translation: CASSLAVVDNTQYF. The chain uses TRBV7-9 and TRBJ2-3, with D possibly matching TRBD1 (5 bases). The germline V gene encodes CDR1 SEHNR and CDR2 FQNEAQ (reference sequence). Trimming removed 0 bases from V and 7 bases from J, with 11 bases in between. There are 14 residues in the CDR3.

The chain couples TRBV7-9 to TRBJ1-6, with 10 positions matching TRBD1. The CDR3 runs to 15 residues. The J segment lost 9 bases and the V segment lost 5 bases, leaving 7 bases of the junction unmatched. Germline V gives CDR1 SEHNR, CDR2 FQNEAQ (reference sequence). This CDR3 reads CASSPTGTGASPLHF. CDR3 coding DNA: TGTGCCAGCAGCCCCACCGGGACAGGGGCTTCACCCCTCCACTTT.

V gene TRBV5-1 combines with J gene TRBJ1-2; 8 bases are shared with TRBD1. Germline CDR1 reads SGHRS; CDR2 reads YFSETQ. The length of the CDR3 is 14 residues. Trimming at V came to 4 bases and at J to 8 bases, leaving 10 bases not matched to a gene. Here the CDR3 reads CASSPTDRAGGYTF. DNA of the CDR3: TGCGCCAGCAGCCCTACGGACAGGGCGGGCGGCTACACCTTC.

This clone was counted once. V and J are TRBV19 and TRBJ1-2; 9 nucleotides match TRBD1. Trimming took 5 bases from V and 7 from J; bases not matched to a gene: 5. The CDR3 runs 13 residues. Germline V gene lookup returns CDR1 LNHDA and CDR2 SQIVND (reference sequence). Here the CDR3 reads CASSLQGAFGYTF. CDR3 DNA sequence: TGTGCCAGTAGTCTACAGGGGGCTTTTGGCTACACCTTC.

The chain couples TRBV25-1 to TRBJ2-5, with D maybe TRBD2 (5 bases). V lost 6 bases and J lost 6, with 17 bases in between. CDR3 length equals 14 residues. Germline V gives CDR1 MGHDK, CDR2 SYGVNS. The CDR3 loop is CASSPLRGKKTQYF. The CDR3 region has the DNA TGTGCCAGCAGCCCTCTTCGGGGTAAAAAGACCCAGTACTTC.

The V and J genes are TRBV28 and TRBJ1-6; D is ambiguous. The V gene's germline CDR1 is MDHEN and CDR2 SYDVKM. The CDR3 has 14 residues. Trimming removed 6 bases from V and 10 bases from J, with 16 bases in between. CDR3 sequence: CASSSAQLASPLHF. The CDR3 bases are TGTGCCAGCAGCTCGGCGCAGCTAGCGTCACCCCTCCACTTT.

The rearrangement links TRBV4-2 to TRBJ1-2, with 7 positions matching TRBD1. The CDR3 contains 16 residues. With V trimmed by 0 bases and J by 4 bases, 8 bases remained unmatched. Germline CDR1 and CDR2: LGHNA and YNFKEQ. This CDR3 is CASSQDNRGETYGYTF. CDR3 DNA: TGTGCCAGCAGCCAAGATAACAGGGGAGAAACCTATGGCTACACCTTC.

This rearrangement joins TRBV5-4 to TRBJ1-2, with D possibly matching TRBD1 (6 bases). Germline-derived CDR1 and CDR2 are SGHNT and YYREEE (reference sequence). Trimming removed 0 bases at V and 3 bases at J, with 12 bases between. CDR3 size: 15 residues. CDR3 protein: CASSLAAGGYYGYTF. CDR3 DNA: TGTGCCAGCAGCTTGGCGGCGGGGGGCTACTATGGCTACACCTTC.

The chain recombines TRBV24-1 with TRBJ2-1; TRBD1 might be the D (7 bases). Trimming left V 5 bases short and J 4 bases short, with 8 bases between. Germline-derived CDR1 and CDR2 are KGHDR and SFDVKD. This CDR3 is 13 amino acids long. In DNA form, the CDR3 reads TGTGCCACCAGTGCAGGGGGGTACAATGAGCAGTTCTTC. Translation: CATSAGGYNEQFF.

This chain connects TRBV14 to TRBJ2-1; 12 positions agree with TRBD2. The CDR3 is 18 residues long. Germline values: CDR1 SGHDN, CDR2 FVKESK. Unmatched junction bases numbered 8, after V lost 2 bases and J lost 3 bases. The CDR3: CASSQSDKLAGGYNEQFF. CDR3 sequence (DNA): TGTGCCAGCAGCCAATCCGATAAACTAGCGGGGGGCTACAATGAGCAGTTCTTC.

This sequence joins TRBV19 and TRBJ2-2; 7 bases agree with TRBD2. The germline V gene has CDR1 LNHDA and CDR2 SQIVND (reference sequence). V lost 3 bases and J lost 0; bases outside the gene matches: 10. This CDR3 is 18 amino acids long. The CDR3 region is CASSIWSLAGANTGELFF. In nucleotides, the CDR3 is TGTGCCAGTAGTATCTGGTCTTTGGCGGGAGCGAACACCGGGGAGCTGTTTTTT.

The V and J genes are TRBV7-2 and TRBJ2-5; no clear D. Looked up from germline, CDR1 is SGHTA and CDR2 is FQGNSA. The CDR3 is 11 amino acids. V lost 5 bases to trimming and J lost 5 bases, with 6 bases between them. This chain's CDR3 is CASSAQETQYF. In DNA form, the CDR3 reads TGTGCCAGCAGCGCCCAGGAGACCCAGTACTTC.

The chain joins TRBV5-4 to TRBJ1-4, with a possible D match to TRBD1 (6 bases). Trimming took off 5 bases at V and 2 bases at J, with 16 bases between the two ends. Germline assignment: CDR1 SGHNT and CDR2 YYREEE (reference sequence). The CDR3 consists of 16 residues. The CDR3 bases are TGTGCCAGCAGTCTGGGCGGGGGCGCCACTAATGAAAAACTGTTTTTT. This gives the protein CASSLGGGATNEKLFF.

The chain links TRBV3-1 (or the pseudogene TRBV3-2) to TRBJ2-5, with 7 bases that match TRBD1. Per the germline V gene, CDR1 is LGHDT and CDR2 is YNNKEL (reference sequence). This CDR3 is 15 amino acids long. J gave up 4 bases and V 4 bases, and 9 bases lay outside the gene matches. CDR3 protein: CASSLRDRVRETQYF. The CDR3 region has the DNA TGTGCCAGCAGCCTCCGGGACAGAGTAAGAGAGACCCAGTACTTC.

The chain joins TRBV28 to TRBJ1-4; D unresolved. The germline V and J ends were trimmed by 2 bases and 0 bases, with 7 bases remaining between them. This CDR3 has 15 residues. Germline loops: CDR1 MDHEN, CDR2 SYDVKM. CDR3 DNA: TGTGCCAGCAGTTTAGTAACGGCAACTAATGAAAAACTGTTTTTT. This encodes CASSLVTATNEKLFF. Supplemented by reference TRBV28 and TRBJ1-4, the full variable domain reads DVKVTQSSRYLVKRTGEKVFLECVQDMDHENMFWYRQDPGLGLRLIYFSYDVKMKEKGDIPEGYSVSREKKERFSLILESASTNQTSMYLCASSLVTATNEKLFFGSGTQLSVL.

The genes are TRBV3-1 (or the pseudogene TRBV3-2) and TRBJ1-2; D not certain. Germline lookup yields CDR1 LGHDT and CDR2 YNNKEL (reference sequence). This CDR3 comprises 15 residues. Trimming left V 3 bases short and J 7 bases short, with 18 bases between. The CDR3 DNA is TGTGCCAGCAGCCAGACCGGGAGCCCGGGTGTTGGCTACACCTTC. Protein sequence: CASSQTGSPGVGYTF.

The rearrangement links TRBV11-2 to TRBJ2-7, with 9 bases identical to TRBD2. Germline V gene sequence: CDR1 SGHAT, CDR2 FQNNGV. The CDR3 sequence is 15 residues long. V was clipped by 5 bases and J by 2 bases; unmatched bases: 7. CDR3 in amino acids: CASSVTSGTTYEQYF. The CDR3 nucleotides are TGTGCCAGCAGCGTGACTAGCGGAACCACCTACGAGCAGTACTTC.

V usage is TRBV12-3 or TRBV12-4 and J usage is TRBJ1-2; D may be TRBD1 (6 bases). The V end lost 6 bases, the J end lost 3 bases, and 11 bases lay between the germline ends. This CDR3 is built from 13 residues. The CDR3 sequence: CASREQGYYGYTF. The CDR3 nucleotides are TGTGCCAGCAGGGAACAGGGCTACTATGGCTACACCTTC.

The V call is TRBV4-1, the J call TRBJ2-3; 9 bases agree with TRBD1. Unmatched junction bases numbered 7, after V lost 6 bases and J lost 0 bases. The CDR3 totals 16 residues. Germline V gene sequence: CDR1 MGHRA, CDR2 YSYEKL. As DNA, the CDR3 is TGCGCCAGCAGAAATCCCGGGACAGGGAGCACAGATACGCAGTATTTT. Translated, it gives CASRNPGTGSTDTQYF.